This T cell receptor beta chain stems from a study of cytomegalovirus exposure and HLA in healthy donors. Findings and limits, study-wide: Association with HLA alleles at 0.05 false discovery rate was found for 15,000 to 20,000 TCR beta sequences in a later analysis. According to the study, roughly 160 TCR beta chains were cytomegalovirus-associated.

The PCR contained 60 Vbeta and 13 Jbeta primers. Profiling relied on immunoSEQ multiplex PCR, and the TCRdb table lists in-frame clones only, not all of them. The data contain under 110,000 clones, roughly 70% of them singletons. About this clone: Antigen specificity is unknown.

The CDR3 is 17 amino acids. Losses at the gene ends were 0 bases for V and 6 bases for J; bases not matched to a gene: 8. CDR1 and CDR2 (germline): SGHNT, YYREEE (reference sequence). This sequence originates from a male donor in good health and CMV-seropositive. Sequenced sample: PBMCs. This chain joins TRBV5-4 and TRBJ2-7, with TRBD2 matching over 14 bases. The CDR3 here is CASSLGGLAGVNGEQYF. The CDR3 DNA is TGTGCCAGCAGCTTGGGGGGACTAGCGGGAGTTAATGGCGAGCAGTACTTC.